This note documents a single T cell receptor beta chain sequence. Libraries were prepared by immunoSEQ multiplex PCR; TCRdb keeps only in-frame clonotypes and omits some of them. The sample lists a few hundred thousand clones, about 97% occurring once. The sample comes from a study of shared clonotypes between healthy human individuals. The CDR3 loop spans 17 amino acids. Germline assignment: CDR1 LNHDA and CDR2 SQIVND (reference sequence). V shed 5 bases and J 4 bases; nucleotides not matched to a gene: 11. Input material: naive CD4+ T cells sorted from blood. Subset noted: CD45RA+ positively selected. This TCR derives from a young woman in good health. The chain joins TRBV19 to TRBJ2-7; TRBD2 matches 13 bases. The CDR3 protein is CASSLPRTSGRGYEQYF. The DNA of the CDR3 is TGTGCCAGTAGTCTCCCTCGGACTAGCGGGAGAGGGTACGAGCAGTACTTC.